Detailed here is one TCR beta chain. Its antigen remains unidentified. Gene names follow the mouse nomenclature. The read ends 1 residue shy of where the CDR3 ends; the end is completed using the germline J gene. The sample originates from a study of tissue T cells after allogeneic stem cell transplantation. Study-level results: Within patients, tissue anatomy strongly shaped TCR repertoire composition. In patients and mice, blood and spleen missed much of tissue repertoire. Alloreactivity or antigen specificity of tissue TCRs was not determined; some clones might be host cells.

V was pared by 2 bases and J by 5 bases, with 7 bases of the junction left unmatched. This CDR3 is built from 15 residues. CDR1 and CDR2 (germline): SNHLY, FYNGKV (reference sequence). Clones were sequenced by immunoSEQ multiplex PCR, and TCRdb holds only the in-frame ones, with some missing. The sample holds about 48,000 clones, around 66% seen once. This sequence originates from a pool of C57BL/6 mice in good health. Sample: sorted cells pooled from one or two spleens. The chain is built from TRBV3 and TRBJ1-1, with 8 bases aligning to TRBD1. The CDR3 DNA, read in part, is TGTGCCAGCAGCTTACGGCAGGGGGCAAGGACAGAAGTCTTC. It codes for CASSLRQGARTEVF. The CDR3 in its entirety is CASSLRQGARTEVFF.